The 30 T cell receptor beta chains below come from one sample, sequenced in a study of spatial heterogeneity in lung cancer (dated by TCRdb to about 2019). Results the study describes overall, beyond this receptor: The tumor nonsynonymous mutation count correlated with the number of expanded intratumoral alpha and beta TCRs.

The sample's time point label, in plain terms: sample taken at primary tumor resection. No antigen is known for these receptors. Library preparation employed 5' RACE. TCRdb records NextSeq 500 as the sequencer. TCRdb reanalyzed the raw reads on its own, using fastp at Q25 for trimming and MiXCR for clone calling, and kept in-frame beta chains. Rows merge per CDR3 protein into single entries with the most common DNA and genes. The sample table contains 2,500 to 3,000 distinct CDR3 sequences; only one count was recorded for approximately 49% of them. The ten largest clones take up about three fifths of the sample. The source material was lung tumor tissue, sampled at surgery. Source of these receptors: a male donor with early-stage non-small cell lung cancer.

Details on this clonotype: In a library made to pick up alpha chains, this beta chain is a stray read with a size that means little. The chain couples TRBV4-2 to TRBJ2-1; possible D gene TRBD1, 6 bases. The CDR3 sequence is 18 residues long. The V gene lost 0 bases and the J gene lost 5 bases, with 20 bases spanning the gap. CDR1 LGHNA and CDR2 YNFKEQ come from the germline V gene. The CDR3 DNA follows: TGTGCCAGCAGCCAAGACGATCGGCAAATGGCAGGGGACAATGAGCAGTTCTTC. Translation: CASSQDDRQMAGDNEQFF.

This clonotype came up once. This beta chain is off target for a library built for alpha chains, so its abundance means little. The chain has TRBV27 and TRBJ2-5; a weak D match, TRBD2 (5 bases). Germline lookup yields CDR1 MNHEY and CDR2 SMNVEV (reference sequence). This CDR3 region has 16 residues. V lost 3 bases, J lost 3 bases, and 17 bases lay in between. The CDR3 loop reads CASSFSGISREETQYF. The CDR3 DNA reads TGTGCCAGCAGTTTTTCCGGGATATCACGGGAAGAGACCCAGTACTTC.

Turning to this clonotype: This beta chain slipped into a library made for alpha chains as a stray read, so its size is not meaningful. The chain employs TRBV10-3 and TRBJ1-1, with 8 positions matching TRBD1. This CDR3 spans 16 amino acids. CDR1 and CDR2 (germline): ENHRY, SYGVKD. The ends lost 0 bases at V and 5 bases at J; junction bases unmatched: 8. The CDR3 loop is CAISESTRGQETEAFF. The CDR3 nucleotides read TGTGCCATCAGTGAGTCGACCAGGGGGCAAGAGACTGAAGCTTTCTTT.

Concerning this clonotype itself: Within a library made for alpha chains, this beta chain is off target, and its count is uninformative. The rearrangement uses TRBV27 and TRBJ2-7; TRBD1 agrees at 9 bases. Germline V gene sequence: CDR1 MNHEY, CDR2 SMNVEV (reference sequence). The CDR3 contains 15 residues. V lost 4 bases and J lost 4; bases outside the gene matches: 8. Here the CDR3 reads CASSSPGQGGYEQYF. CDR3 DNA: TGTGCCAGCAGTTCCCCGGGACAGGGTGGATACGAGCAGTACTTC.

As to this clonotype: A library made for alpha chains picked up this beta chain off target, so its size means little. The genes are TRBV6-5 and TRBJ1-1, with TRBD1 as a possible D gene (5 bases). Germline V gene sequence: CDR1 MNHEY, CDR2 SVGAGI. The CDR3 contains 13 residues. The V gene lost 0 bases and the J gene lost 8 bases, with 10 bases spanning the gap. The CDR3 loop is CASSYSGLLEAFF. CDR3 coding DNA: TGTGCCAGCAGTTACTCGGGACTCTTGGAAGCTTTCTTT.

In the case of this clonotype: With the library built for alpha chains, this beta chain is off target and its frequency is not meaningful. The chain is built from TRBV5-1 and TRBJ2-3; TRBD1 matches 8 bases. The J segment lost 4 bases and the V segment lost 0 bases, leaving 10 bases of the junction unmatched. Germline CDR1 and CDR2: SGHRS and YFSETQ. This CDR3 has 17 residues. CDR3 in DNA: TGCGCCAGCAGCTTGGCTCAGGGGGCGCAGAGCGCAGATACGCAGTATTTT. This sequence encodes CASSLAQGAQSADTQYF.

Regarding this clonotype: A library prepared for alpha chains yielded this beta chain as an off-target read; its size is of little meaning. This chain joins TRBV6-1 and TRBJ2-3, with TRBD2 matching over 10 bases. The junction had 13 bases not matched to a gene; V was cut back by 5 bases and J by 5 bases. Looked up from germline, CDR1 is MNHNS and CDR2 is SASEGT. The CDR3 has 17 amino acids. CDR3 sequence (DNA): TGTGCCAGCAGTCCTTTAGGAGGGACTAGCGACCGAGATACGCAGTATTTT. Its protein product is CASSPLGGTSDRDTQYF.

As for this clonotype: This beta chain is a stray sequence in a library constructed for alpha chains; its clone size is not meaningful. V is TRBV4-1 and J is TRBJ2-3, with 10 bases that match TRBD2. V dropped 0 bases and J dropped 7; count of bases not matched to a gene: 13. CDR1 and CDR2 from the germline V gene are MGHRA and YSYEKL. The CDR3 has 18 amino acids. The CDR3 DNA reads TGCGCCAGCAGCCAAGAGGGGGCTAGCGGGAGCGCGCAAAATACGCAGTATTTT. Encoded protein: CASSQEGASGSAQNTQYF.

Comments on this clonotype: A library made for alpha chains picked up this beta chain off target, so its size means little. The CDR3 nucleotides are TGTGCCAGCAGAGGAGAAGAGCAGTACTTC. Protein sequence: CASRGEEQYF. The chain links TRBV7-9 to TRBJ2-7; D not certain. The germline CDR1 and CDR2 sequences are SEHNR and FQNEAQ (reference sequence). The V gene lost 6 bases and the J gene lost 7 bases, with 7 bases spanning the gap. The CDR3 spans 10 residues.

On this clonotype: For a library built for alpha chains, this beta chain is a stray read; little rests on its size. V usage is TRBV6-6 and J usage is TRBJ2-7, with a possible D match to TRBD2 (5 bases). This CDR3 has 13 residues. Germline lookup yields CDR1 MNHNY and CDR2 SVGAGI (reference sequence). V was clipped by 8 bases and J by 3 bases, with 14 bases between them. The CDR3 DNA reads as TGTGCCAGCTCTCCACGGGGATTCTACGAGCAGTACTTC. Translation: CASSPRGFYEQYF.

This clonotype was counted a few times. Because this beta chain is a stray read in a library intended to capture alpha chains, its abundance should not be given much weight. The V gene is TRBV7-9, the J gene TRBJ2-1; perhaps TRBD2 as D (5 bases). This CDR3 is built from 15 residues. Germline CDR1 is SEHNR and CDR2 is FQNEAQ (reference sequence). Trimming removed 0 bases at V and 5 bases at J, with 11 bases between. The CDR3 loop is CASSLAEGPNNEQFF. CDR3 in DNA: TGTGCCAGCAGCTTAGCTGAGGGCCCCAACAATGAGCAGTTCTTC. The full variable domain, its missing parts supplied by reference TRBV7-9 and TRBJ2-1, is DTGVSQNPRHKITKRGQNVTFRCDPISEHNRLYWYRQTLGQGPEFLTYFQNEAQLEKSRLLSDRFSAERPKGSFSTLEIQRTEQGDSAMYLCASSLAEGPNNEQFFGPGTRLTVL.

Points on this clonotype: Since it is a stray read in a library aimed at alpha chains, this beta chain has a size that is not meaningful. This chain uses TRBV11-3 with TRBJ1-1; 7 bases match TRBD1. The CDR3 runs to 13 residues. V lost 5 bases, J lost 1 base, and 1 base stayed unmatched. Germline CDR1 reads SGHNT; CDR2 reads YENEEA. The CDR3, as DNA: TGTGCCAGCAGCCGGGACAGGAACACTGAAGCTTTCTTT. Translation gives CASSRDRNTEAFF.

On this clonotype: Within a library made for alpha chains, this beta chain is off target, and its count is uninformative. The chain is built from TRBV24-1 and TRBJ2-3; D ambiguous. Deletions cut 1 base from V and 2 bases from J, with 12 bases between. Germline CDR1 reads KGHDR; CDR2 reads SFDVKD. CDR3 length equals 16 residues. CDR3 sequence reads: CATSDLGVVNTDTQYF. The CDR3 DNA follows: TGTGCCACCAGTGATTTAGGAGTGGTTAACACAGATACGCAGTATTTT.

For this clonotype: This beta chain came through as a stray read in a library set up for alpha chains, and its size says little. The chain carries TRBV28 and TRBJ2-3; 7 nucleotides agree with TRBD2. V lost 3 bases and J lost 6; bases outside the gene matches: 9. Germline lookup yields CDR1 MDHEN and CDR2 SYDVKM. The CDR3 extends over 15 amino acids. The CDR3 bases are TGTGCCAGCAGTTTCAGTACTAGCGTTGGGGATACGCAGTATTTT. This translates into CASSFSTSVGDTQYF.

Details on this clonotype: With the library built for alpha chains, this beta chain is off target and its frequency is not meaningful. The genes are TRBV5-1 and TRBJ1-1; TRBD1 agrees at 10 bases. Germline V CDR1 and CDR2: SGHRS, YFSETQ. The CDR3 sequence is 15 residues long. V shed 6 bases, J shed 2 bases, and the junction held 7 bases outside the gene matches. CDR3 sequence reads: CASKGTGAANTEAFF. The CDR3 nucleotides are TGCGCCAGCAAAGGGACAGGGGCCGCCAACACTGAAGCTTTCTTT.

A word on this clonotype: Being off target in a library aimed at alpha chains, this beta chain has a size of little meaning. J is TRBJ2-2 and V is TRBV4-2, with a weak D call TRBD2 (6 bases). The V end was cut by 6 bases, the J end by 7 bases, with 12 bases between. The CDR3 runs to 13 residues. From germline, CDR1 is LGHNA and CDR2 YNFKEQ. The CDR3 coding sequence is TGTGCCAGCAGACAGGAGGGAATCGGGGAGCTGTTTTTT. This translates into CASRQEGIGELFF.

With regard to this clonotype: This beta chain is a stray read from a library made for alpha chains; its abundance is not meaningful. V is TRBV7-3 and J is TRBJ1-2; TRBD1 might be the D (5 bases). Germline loops: CDR1 SGHTA, CDR2 FQGTGA. The CDR3 consists of 14 residues. Trimming shortened V by 6 bases and J by 4 bases, and 15 bases separated the two germline ends. DNA for the CDR3: TGTGCCAGCAGAGGGGCCCAATTCCCCTATGGCTACACCTTC. This translates into CASRGAQFPYGYTF.

As for this clonotype: For a library built for alpha chains, this beta chain is a stray read; little rests on its size. The CDR3 bases are TGCGCCAGCAGCCAGCTAGCGGGGGCGAGGTACGAGCAGTACTTC. Translation gives CASSQLAGARYEQYF. The chain is built from TRBV4-3 and TRBJ2-7; 10 bases are a match to TRBD2. The CDR3 runs to 15 residues. CDR1 is LGHNA, CDR2 YSLEER, per germline. The trim removed 3 bases at V and 4 bases at J, leaving 6 bases unmatched.

This clonotype is judged medium-sized. This beta chain came through as a stray read in a library set up for alpha chains, and its size says little. The chain has TRBV23-1 and TRBJ1-5; D is possibly TRBD1 (5 bases). TRBV23-1 is an ORF, with its function uncertain. V was clipped by 2 bases and J by 0 bases, with 8 bases between them. The CDR3 contains 15 residues. CDR3 DNA: TGCGCCAGCAGTCAAAGACAGATTAGCAATCAGCCCCAGCATTTT. Translation gives CASSQRQISNQPQHF.

Of note for this clonotype: The library was designed around alpha chains, so this beta chain is a stray read whose abundance carries little weight. The rearrangement uses TRBV6-1 and TRBJ2-7; unclear D gene. The CDR3 is 15 amino acids. The V gene lost 2 bases and the J gene lost 2 bases, with 13 bases spanning the gap. The germline gives CDR1 MNHNS, CDR2 SASEGT. The CDR3 DNA is TGTGCCAGCAGTGAAATTTGGGTCCAAGCCTACGAGCAGTACTTC. Protein: CASSEIWVQAYEQYF.

Regarding this clonotype: This beta chain is an unintended read in a library built for alpha chains; its size means little. This rearrangement joins TRBV7-9 to TRBJ1-6; no clear D gene. The germline V and J ends were trimmed by 1 base and 4 bases, with 11 bases remaining between them. Per the germline V gene, CDR1 is SEHNR and CDR2 is FQNEAQ (reference sequence). The CDR3 is made up of 16 amino acids. The CDR3: CASSLGGSQYNSPLHF. CDR3 DNA: TGTGCCAGCAGCTTAGGTGGTAGCCAATATAATTCACCCCTCCACTTT.

On this clonotype itself: This beta chain represents an off-target read in a library built for alpha chains; its size is of limited meaning. The rearrangement joins TRBV24-1 to TRBJ2-7; TRBD1 agrees at 7 bases. Per germline, CDR1 KGHDR and CDR2 SFDVKD. Trimming cost V 7 bases and J 4 bases; bases outside gene matches: 6. The CDR3 runs to 13 residues. The CDR3 sequence: CATSDRVRYEQYF. DNA for the CDR3: TGTGCCACCAGCGACAGGGTGAGATACGAGCAGTACTTC.

Notes on this clonotype: This beta chain slipped into a library made for alpha chains as a stray read, so its size is not meaningful. The rearrangement uses TRBV2 and TRBJ2-3, with D possibly being TRBD1 (7 bases). This CDR3 spans 14 amino acids. V lost 6 bases, J lost 2 bases, and 12 bases lay in between. Per the germline V gene, CDR1 is SNHLY and CDR2 is FYNNEI. The CDR3 DNA sequence: TGTGCCAGCAGCGCGGGACAGTTCACAGATACGCAGTATTTT. Its translation: CASSAGQFTDTQYF.

Remarks on this clonotype: Since the library was made to target alpha chains, this beta chain is a stray read and its abundance is not meaningful. The gene calls are TRBV6-5 and TRBJ2-2; unclear D gene. The CDR3 is 15 residues long. Germline-derived CDR1 and CDR2 are MNHEY and SVGAGI. Trimming shortened V by 0 bases and J by 13 bases, and 18 bases separated the two germline ends. The DNA for the CDR3 is TGTGCCAGCAGTTACTCCGGCGGTCCGTTCGTGTGGCTGTTTTTT. This gives the protein CASSYSGGPFVWLFF.

In the case of this clonotype: The library was designed around alpha chains, so this beta chain is a stray read whose abundance carries little weight. V usage is TRBV29-1 and J usage is TRBJ2-5; no firm D call. This CDR3 region has 13 residues. The V and J ends lost 4 bases and 0 bases respectively, with 9 bases between them. Germline-derived CDR1 and CDR2 are SQVTM and ANQGSEA. CDR3 coding DNA: TGCAGCGTTGTTTCGGTGTACCAAGAGACCCAGTACTTC. Translating it yields CSVVSVYQETQYF. The variable domain in full, completed from reference TRBV29-1 and TRBJ2-5, reads SAVISQKPSRDICQRGTSLTIQCQVDSQVTMMFWYRQQPGQSLTLIATANQGSEATYESGFVIDKFPISRPNLTFSTLTVSNMSPEDSSIYLCSVVSVYQETQYFGPGTRLLVL.

By sample fraction, this clonotype is medium-sized. This beta chain was picked up by a library intended for alpha chains and is off target, so its count carries little meaning. V and J are TRBV6-5 and TRBJ2-7, with D maybe TRBD2 (5 bases). There are 13 residues in the CDR3. V was trimmed by 6 bases and J by 5 bases, leaving 14 bases between them. Germline V gives CDR1 MNHEY, CDR2 SVGAGI. This CDR3 reads CASRKEDSHEQYF. The CDR3 nucleotides read TGTGCCAGCAGAAAGGAGGATTCGCACGAGCAGTACTTC.

This clonotype has a single count. This beta chain is off target for a library built for alpha chains, so its abundance means little. The chain has TRBV5-1 and TRBJ2-7; D unresolved. Trimming shortened V by 4 bases and J by 2 bases, and 16 bases separated the two germline ends. The CDR3 runs to 15 residues. CDR1 and CDR2 (germline): SGHRS, YFSETQ. The DNA for the CDR3 is TGCGCCAGCAGCCCCTTCGGTGCAGGTACCTACGAGCAGTACTTC. This encodes CASSPFGAGTYEQYF.

With respect to this clonotype: Because the library targeted alpha chains, this beta chain is an off-target read whose size means little. This chain connects TRBV4-3 to TRBJ1-2; 7 bases match TRBD1. The CDR3 has 15 residues. The junction had 10 bases not matched to a gene; V was cut back by 1 base and J by 8 bases. The germline V gene has CDR1 LGHNA and CDR2 YSLEER. Here the CDR3 reads CASSQGTGWWRGYTF. In DNA form, the CDR3 reads TGCGCCAGCAGCCAAGGGACAGGCTGGTGGCGCGGCTACACCTTC.

Worth noting for this clonotype: Because the library targeted alpha chains, this beta chain is an off-target read whose size means little. The rearrangement joins TRBV4-2 to TRBJ2-3; 9 nucleotides agree with TRBD2. The CDR3 sequence is 19 residues long. The ends lost 2 bases at V and 1 base at J; junction bases unmatched: 13. The germline gives CDR1 LGHNA, CDR2 YNFKEQ. In DNA, the CDR3 is TGTGCCAGCAGCCAATCGCAGCGGGAGGTCACGGTCGGCACAGATACGCAGTATTTT. Its translation is CASSQSQREVTVGTDTQYF.

Turning to this clonotype: This beta chain is a stray read from a library made for alpha chains; its abundance is not meaningful. The chain uses TRBV11-2 and TRBJ1-4; weak D call: TRBD1 (6 bases). Trimming cost V 3 bases and J 7 bases, with 15 bases left between them. Per germline, CDR1 SGHAT and CDR2 FQNNGV. This CDR3 spans 15 amino acids. This chain's CDR3 is CASSFTRGAGEKLFF. CDR3 DNA sequence: TGTGCCAGCAGCTTCACCAGGGGTGCGGGTGAAAAACTGTTTTTT.